The 11 T cell receptor beta chains below come from one sample, sequenced in a study of OX40 agonist ivuxolimab in advanced cancers. Some clones are missing from TCRdb's copy, which holds only in-frame ones; the method was immunoSEQ multiplex PCR. The sample lists roughly 70,000 clones, more than 75% seen once, with approximately 0.4% in the top ten. Sequencing used CD4+ or CD8+ T cells sorted from blood, obtained in a trial of the OX40 agonist ivuxolimab. All receptors derive from an adult with an advanced solid tumor such as melanoma, head and neck, liver or kidney cancer.

The chain recombines TRBV7-2 with TRBJ1-2; possibly TRBD1 for D (6 bases). This CDR3 has 14 amino acids. CDR1 and CDR2 (germline): SGHTA, FQGNSA. Trimming cost V 3 bases and J 4 bases, with 12 bases left between them. This CDR3 reads CASSFQGLGYGYTF. In DNA form, the CDR3 reads TGTGCCAGCAGCTTCCAGGGGTTGGGCTATGGCTACACCTTC.

J is TRBJ1-2 and V is TRBV11-2, with D maybe TRBD1 (6 bases). The CDR3 has 18 residues. Germline loops: CDR1 SGHAT, CDR2 FQNNGV. Trimming left V 4 bases short and J 0 bases short, with 21 bases between. CDR3 sequence (DNA): TGTGCCAGCAGCTCCCTCAAGGGGGGAACCCGTCCTAACTATGGCTACACCTTC. Translation gives CASSSLKGGTRPNYGYTF.

The CDR3 sequence: CASKVATANTGELFF. In DNA, the CDR3 is TGTGCCAGTAAGGTCGCAACCGCGAACACCGGGGAGCTGTTTTTT. The V call is TRBV19, the J call TRBJ2-2; D unresolved. This CDR3 is 15 amino acids long. CDR1 and CDR2 (germline): LNHDA, SQIVND (reference sequence). The V and J ends lost 7 bases and 0 bases respectively, with 12 bases between them.

About this clone: The same CDR3 arises from other DNA sequences in this sample as well. The J gene is TRBJ2-5, the V gene TRBV5-6, with D uncertain. The CDR3 length is 11 residues. V lost 2 bases and J lost 5, with 4 bases in between. Germline V gives CDR1 SGHDT, CDR2 YYEEEE. Here the CDR3 reads CASSFQETQYF. The CDR3 region has the DNA TGTGCCAGCAGCTTTCAGGAGACCCAGTACTTC.

This clone has more than one count but fewer than ten. The chain combines TRBV5-4 with TRBJ1-2; possible D gene TRBD1, 6 bases. This CDR3 is built from 14 residues. V was clipped by 0 bases and J by 5 bases, with 11 bases between them. The V gene's germline CDR1 is SGHNT and CDR2 YYREEE (reference sequence). CDR3 sequence: CASSLEGGSYGYTF. The CDR3 region has the DNA TGTGCCAGCAGCTTGGAGGGGGGATCTTATGGCTACACCTTC.

This sequence joins TRBV5-5 and TRBJ1-1; D not resolved. The V end lost 7 bases, the J end lost 0 bases, and 22 bases lay between the germline ends. The CDR3 has 17 amino acids. Germline V gives CDR1 SGHKS, CDR2 YYEKEE (reference sequence). The CDR3 DNA follows: TGTGCCAGCTATTCCCCAACGGGCGGCCGGATGAACACTGAAGCTTTCTTT. Translation: CASYSPTGGRMNTEAFF.

The chain carries TRBV6-5 and TRBJ1-4, with TRBD1 as a possible D gene (6 bases). This CDR3 region has 15 residues. Germline assignment: CDR1 MNHEY and CDR2 SVGAGI. Deletions cut 0 bases from V and 8 bases from J, with 13 bases between. CDR3 in DNA: TGTGCCAGCAGTTACTCGGGGGGGCCGGGCGAAAAACTGTTTTTT. This encodes CASSYSGGPGEKLFF.

This clone is a singleton in its sample. The genes are TRBV5-4 and TRBJ2-2; 9 bases are shared with TRBD1. Trimming at V came to 1 base and at J to 4 bases, leaving 8 bases not matched to a gene. Germline CDR1 reads SGHNT; CDR2 reads YYREEE (reference sequence). This CDR3 region has 17 residues. The CDR3 DNA sequence: TGTGCCAGCAGCTTGATGGGGTCGGACAGGGGCACCGGGGAGCTGTTTTTT. It is translated as CASSLMGSDRGTGELFF.

A single count supports this clone. The chain employs TRBV29-1 and TRBJ2-3; 7 bases match TRBD2. The CDR3 loop spans 14 amino acids. Germline V CDR1 and CDR2: SQVTM, ANQGSEA. Trimming removed 4 bases from V and 3 bases from J; junction bases left unmatched: 7. The CDR3 loop reads CSVGGRGDTDTQYF. DNA of the CDR3: TGCAGCGTTGGGGGGAGGGGTGATACAGATACGCAGTATTTT.

The rearrangement links TRBV19 to TRBJ2-7; TRBD2 might be the D (6 bases). There are 17 residues in the CDR3. Germline CDR1 LNHDA, CDR2 SQIVND (reference sequence). The V end lost 7 bases, the J end lost 5 bases, and 27 bases lay between the germline ends. The CDR3 reads CASKGVELLGGYHEQYV. The CDR3 coding sequence is TGTGCCAGTAAGGGCGTGGAACTTTTGGGGGGATATCACGAGCAGTACGTC.

This clone is a singleton in its sample. This chain uses TRBV18 with TRBJ2-1; tentative D call: TRBD1 (6 bases). Trimming left V 2 bases short and J 1 base short, with 15 bases between. CDR1 KGHSH and CDR2 LQKENI come from the germline V gene. The CDR3 contains 17 residues. The CDR3 DNA is TGTGCCAGCTCACCAGATGTTCCCGGACAGTCCTACAATGAGCAGTTCTTC. This codes for CASSPDVPGQSYNEQFF. Filled out from reference TRBV18 and TRBJ2-1, the complete variable domain reads NAGVMQNPRHLVRRRGQEARLRCSPMKGHSHVYWYRQLPEEGLKFMVYLQKENIIDESGMPKERFSAEFPKEGPSILRIQQVVRGDSAAYFCASSPDVPGQSYNEQFFGPGTRLTVL.